The TCR beta chain described here comes from a study of cytomegalovirus exposure and HLA in healthy donors. Notes on the study in general: Analysis performed later found 15,000 or so TCR beta sequences associated with HLA alleles at 0.05 false discovery rate. Later analysis demonstrated an association between a missense DCLRE1C variant and TCR beta V- and J-gene trimming.

In the PCR, 60 Vbeta and 13 Jbeta primers were used. Libraries were prepared by immunoSEQ multiplex PCR; TCRdb keeps only in-frame clonotypes and omits some of them. Here the sample spans 110,000 to 150,000 clones, roughly four fifths being singletons. This clone was detected once. Antigen unknown. CDR1 LNHDA and CDR2 SQIVND come from the germline V gene (reference sequence). V dropped 7 bases and J dropped 3; count of bases not matched to a gene: 6. This CDR3 comprises 14 residues. The specimen sequenced was PBMCs. The V and J genes are TRBV19 and TRBJ2-1; TRBD1 agrees at 7 bases. This TCR derives from a man aged 18 to 30 in good health and CMV-seropositive. The CDR3 reads CASTGTASYNEQFF. DNA of the CDR3: TGTGCCAGTACCGGGACAGCGAGCTACAATGAGCAGTTCTTC.